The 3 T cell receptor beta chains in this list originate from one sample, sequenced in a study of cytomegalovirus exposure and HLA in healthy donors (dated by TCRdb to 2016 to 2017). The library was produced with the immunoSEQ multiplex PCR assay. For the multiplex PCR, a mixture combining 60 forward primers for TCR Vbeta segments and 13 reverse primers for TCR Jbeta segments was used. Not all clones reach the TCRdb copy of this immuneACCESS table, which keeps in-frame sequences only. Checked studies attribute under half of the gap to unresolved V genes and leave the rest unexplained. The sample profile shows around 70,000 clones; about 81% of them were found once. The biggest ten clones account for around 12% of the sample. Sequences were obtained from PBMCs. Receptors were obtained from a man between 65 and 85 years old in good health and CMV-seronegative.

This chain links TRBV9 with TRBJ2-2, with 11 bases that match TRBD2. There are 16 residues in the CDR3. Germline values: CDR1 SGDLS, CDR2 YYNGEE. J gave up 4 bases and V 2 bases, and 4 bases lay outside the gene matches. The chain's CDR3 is CASSVSGRAFTGELFF. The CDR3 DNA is TGTGCCAGCAGCGTTAGCGGGAGGGCCTTCACCGGGGAGCTGTTTTTT.

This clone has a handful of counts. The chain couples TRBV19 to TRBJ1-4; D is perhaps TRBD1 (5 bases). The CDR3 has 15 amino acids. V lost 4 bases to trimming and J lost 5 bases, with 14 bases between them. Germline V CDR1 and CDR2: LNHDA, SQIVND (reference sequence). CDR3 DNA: TGTGCCAGTAGTACTGGGGCGGCTGGGAATGAAAAACTGTTTTTT. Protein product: CASSTGAAGNEKLFF.

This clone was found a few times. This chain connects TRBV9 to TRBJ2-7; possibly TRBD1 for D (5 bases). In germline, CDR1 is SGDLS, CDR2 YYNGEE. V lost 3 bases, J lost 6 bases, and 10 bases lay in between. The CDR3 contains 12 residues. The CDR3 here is CASSGGQGEQYF. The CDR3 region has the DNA TGTGCCAGCAGCGGAGGACAAGGCGAGCAGTACTTC.